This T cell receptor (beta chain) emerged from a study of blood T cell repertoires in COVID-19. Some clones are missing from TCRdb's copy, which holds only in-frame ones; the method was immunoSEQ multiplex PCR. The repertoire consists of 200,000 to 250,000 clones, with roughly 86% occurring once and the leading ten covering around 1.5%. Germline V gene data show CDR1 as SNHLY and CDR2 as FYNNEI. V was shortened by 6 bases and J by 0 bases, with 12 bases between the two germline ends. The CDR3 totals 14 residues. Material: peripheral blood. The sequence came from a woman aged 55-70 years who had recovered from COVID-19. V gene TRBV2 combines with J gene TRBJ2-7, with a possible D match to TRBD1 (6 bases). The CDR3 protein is CASSRDIPSYEQYF. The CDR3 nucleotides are TGTGCCAGCAGCCGGGACATACCCTCCTACGAGCAGTACTTC.